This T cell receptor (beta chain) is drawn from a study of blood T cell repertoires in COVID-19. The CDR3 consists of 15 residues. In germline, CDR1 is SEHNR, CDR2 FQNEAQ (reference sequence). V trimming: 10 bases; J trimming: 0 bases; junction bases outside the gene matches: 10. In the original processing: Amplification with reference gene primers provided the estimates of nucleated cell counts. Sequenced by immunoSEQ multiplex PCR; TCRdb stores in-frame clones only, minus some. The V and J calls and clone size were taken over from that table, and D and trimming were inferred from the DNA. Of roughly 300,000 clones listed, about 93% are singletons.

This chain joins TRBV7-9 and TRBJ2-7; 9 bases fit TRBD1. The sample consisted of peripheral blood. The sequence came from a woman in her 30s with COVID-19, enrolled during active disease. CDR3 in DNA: TGTGCCACCTCGGGACAGGGTACCCTCTCCTACGAGCAGTACTTC. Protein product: CATSGQGTLSYEQYF. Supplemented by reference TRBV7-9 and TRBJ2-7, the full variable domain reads DTGVSQNPRHKITKRGQNVTFRCDPISEHNRLYWYRQTLGQGPEFLTYFQNEAQLEKSRLLSDRFSAERPKGSFSTLEIQRTEQGDSAMYLCATSGQGTLSYEQYFGPGTRLTVT.